The T cell receptor (beta chain) described here comes from a study of T-cell memory formation after mild COVID-19. Of note for this clonotype: The antigen is unknown.

Study-level points and caveats: Whether day 37 second-wave clones are SARS-CoV-2-specific was not confirmed.

TCRdb used MiXCR to reprocess the 5' RACE reads, holding one entry per CDR3 protein. The table shows fewer than 650,000 distinct CDR3 sequences, with about 20% occurring only once. The CDR3 loop spans 15 amino acids. With 2 bases removed from V and 7 bases from J, the gap between germline ends came to 15 bases. Germline V lookup: CDR1 LGHNA, CDR2 YSLEER. This receptor was identified in an adult woman who had mild COVID-19 (a few samples of this study predate the infection). Cell type and time point are not known. The sample taken for sequencing was PBMCs or a T cell subset sorted from them (not recorded which). The J gene is TRBJ2-4, the V gene TRBV4-3; maybe TRBD1 (6 bases). Here the CDR3 reads CASSQSRGQGNIQYF. The CDR3 DNA is TGCGCCAGCAGCCAATCCAGGGGTCAGGGTAACATTCAGTACTTC.